This T cell receptor (beta chain) was recorded in a study of blood T cell repertoires in COVID-19. Sequencing used immunoSEQ multiplex PCR; TCRdb keeps in-frame clones, though not all of them. The table records around 340,000 clones, more than 70% of them present only once. This receptor was obtained from a woman between 55 and 75 years old with COVID-19, enrolled during active disease. The sample comprised peripheral blood.

DNA of the CDR3: TGTGCCAGTGCGGGGAACACTGAAGCTTTCTTT. It translates to CASAGNTEAFF. V gene TRBV6-5 combines with J gene TRBJ1-1; the D is unclear. Trimming pared 9 bases from V and 1 base from J, leaving 6 bases between. This CDR3 contains 11 residues. CDR1 MNHEY and CDR2 SVGAGI come from the germline V gene.